The rows below give T cell receptor beta chains drawn from one sample of a study of T-cell memory formation after mild COVID-19. Using its own MiXCR run on the 5' RACE reads, TCRdb lists one record per CDR3 protein. The repertoire holds approximately 560,000 distinct CDR3 sequences, around 16% seen once, with roughly 8.2% in the top ten. The specimen sequenced was PBMCs or a T cell subset sorted from them (not recorded which). The receptors were sampled from an adult woman who had mild COVID-19 (a few samples of this study predate the infection). Cell type and time point are not known. CDR3s include the opening cysteine and the closing phenylalanine or tryptophan. The D gene is left open where the match is weak. Only some rows state a clone size, as once, few, many or a class for expanded clones.

CDR3nt	CDR3aa	v_gene	abundance	len	d_gene	j_gene
TGTGCCAGTAGCCCGGGACAGCAAAATCAGCCCCAGCATTTT	CASSPGQQNQPQHF	TRBV19	.	14	TRBD1	TRBJ1-5
TGTGCCAGCAGCCCCGGAGTGGCCGAGCAGTACTTC	CASSPGVAEQYF	TRBV5-6	.	12	.	TRBJ2-7
TGCGCCAGCAGCCGAGAAAATTCCGGGACAGAGCAGTTCTTC	CASSRENSGTEQFF	TRBV4-3	few	14	.	TRBJ2-1
TGCGCCAGCAGCCACGGACTAGCGGGGAGCGAGCAGTACTTC	CASSHGLAGSEQYF	TRBV4-1	.	14	TRBD2	TRBJ2-7
TGTGCCAGCAGTTTCGATCGCTACGAGCAGTACTTC	CASSFDRYEQYF	TRBV12-3/TRBV12-4	many	12	.	TRBJ2-7
TGTGCCAGCAGCTCGCTCCCCTACGGGACAGGGTCCTACGAGCAGTACTTC	CASSSLPYGTGSYEQYF	TRBV5-5	.	17	TRBD1	TRBJ2-7
TGTGCCAGCAGCTTAGTAGGGGTCAGCACAGATACGCAGTATTTT	CASSLVGVSTDTQYF	TRBV7-2	.	15	.	TRBJ2-3
TGCGCCAGCAGCCAAGGGGTTGCAGGAGCGAACTATGGCTACACCTTC	CASSQGVAGANYGYTF	TRBV4-1	few	16	.	TRBJ1-2
TGCGCCAGCATGGATTTGGGGGTCACAGGCGGGGAGCTGTTTTTT	CASMDLGVTGGELFF	TRBV5-1	once	15	.	TRBJ2-2
TGTGCCAGCATCGCAAGGGGCGGGGGCACAGATACGCAGTATTTT	CASIARGGGTDTQYF	TRBV7-9	.	15	.	TRBJ2-3
TGCGCCAGCAGCCAAGAAGGGTGGGGGATGAACACTGAAGCTTTCTTT	CASSQEGWGMNTEAFF	TRBV4-3	few	16	.	TRBJ1-1
TGTGCCAGCAGTGAATTGGGGGAAATGAACACTGAAGCTTTCTTT	CASSELGEMNTEAFF	TRBV25-1	few	15	.	TRBJ1-1
TGTGCCAGCAGCTTAGTGTCTAGCGGGAGCAATGAGCAGTTCTTC	CASSLVSSGSNEQFF	TRBV7-2	few	15	TRBD2	TRBJ2-1
TGTGCCAGCTCACGCCAGGTAAATGAGCAGTTCTTC	CASSRQVNEQFF	TRBV18	few	12	.	TRBJ2-1
TGTGCCAGCTTCGGGGAGACCCAGTACTTC	CASFGETQYF	TRBV6-2/TRBV6-3	.	10	.	TRBJ2-5
TGCGCCAGCAGCCAAGACTTCCCCGGGGGTACCTACGAGCAGTACTTC	CASSQDFPGGTYEQYF	TRBV4-1	.	16	.	TRBJ2-7
TGTGCCAGCAGCTGGGCGCTAGCAGAGGAGACCCAGTACTTC	CASSWALAEETQYF	TRBV11-3	.	14	.	TRBJ2-5
TGCAGCGTTGGACATACCGCGGGTGAAAAACTGTTTTTT	CSVGHTAGEKLFF	TRBV29-1	few	13	.	TRBJ1-4
TGTGCCAGCAGCCCAAGGCAGGGTAGGCTCTCGGGCACTGAAGCTTTCTTT	CASSPRQGRLSGTEAFF	TRBV7-8	.	17	.	TRBJ1-1
TGCAGTGCTAGGGGTGGACTAGCGGGAGTTAATGAGCAGTTCTTC	CSARGGLAGVNEQFF	TRBV20-1	few	15	TRBD2	TRBJ2-1
TGTGCCAGCAGTTTAATGGCTAGCGTCACCGGGGAGCTGTTTTTT	CASSLMASVTGELFF	TRBV12-3/TRBV12-4	few	15	.	TRBJ2-2
TGTGCCAGCAATATAGGACGGACCTCTGGAAACACCATATATTTT	CASNIGRTSGNTIYF	TRBV6-6	few	15	.	TRBJ1-3
TGCGCCAGCAGCTTGGGGACAGGGAGCTCCTACGAGCAGTACTTC	CASSLGTGSSYEQYF	TRBV5-1	many	15	TRBD1	TRBJ2-7
TGTGCCTGGAGTGTAGGGGACAGAAACACCGGGGAGCTGTTTTTT	CAWSVGDRNTGELFF	TRBV30	few	15	TRBD1	TRBJ2-2
TGCGCCAGCAGCCAACCAGGGACTAGCCTTTACAATGAGCAGTTCTTC	CASSQPGTSLYNEQFF	TRBV4-1	.	16	TRBD2	TRBJ2-1
TGTGCCAGCAGCACGCCGGGACTAGCGGACGAGCAGTACTTC	CASSTPGLADEQYF	TRBV6-5	.	14	TRBD2	TRBJ2-7
TGTGCCAGCAGCCAAGATCAATGGATCAGGATCCCTGAAGCTTTCTTT	CASSQDQWIRIPEAFF	TRBV14	few	16	.	TRBJ1-1
TGCAGTGCTAGAGTCAGGCAGGGGGCTTTCGGGCAAGCTTTCTTT	CSARVRQGAFGQAFF	TRBV20-1	once	15	TRBD1	TRBJ1-1
TGTGCCAGCAGTCTCCAGACAGGGTTGAACACTGAAGCTTTCTTT	CASSLQTGLNTEAFF	TRBV6-1	.	15	TRBD1	TRBJ1-1
TGTGCCAGTAGTTTGCGACCGACTACTACAGAGACCCAGTACTTC	CASSLRPTTTETQYF	TRBV19	.	15	.	TRBJ2-5
TGTGCCAGCAGCTTACAACCCTCCGATGAGCAGTTCTTC	CASSLQPSDEQFF	TRBV7-2	few	13	.	TRBJ2-1
TGTGCCAGCAGGAGGGGAGGGGGCTATGGCTACACCTTC	CASRRGGGYGYTF	TRBV12-3/TRBV12-4	few	13	.	TRBJ1-2
TGTGCCAGCAGCCAAGTCGCGGGAGGGACTGAAGCTTTCTTT	CASSQVAGGTEAFF	TRBV3-1	.	14	.	TRBJ1-1
TGTGCCAGCAGCCGACAGGGAACCTACGAGCAGTACTTC	CASSRQGTYEQYF	TRBV7-9	many	13	TRBD1	TRBJ2-7
TGTGCCAGTACCAGCACCAGCCGCTACACCTTC	CASTSTSRYTF	TRBV19	.	11	.	TRBJ1-2
TGCAGTGCTAGTGTTGTCAGCTCCTATAATTCACCCCTCCACTTT	CSASVVSSYNSPLHF	TRBV20-1	.	15	.	TRBJ1-6
TGTGCCAGCAGCCAAGAACAGGGGGCGCGGGGCTACACCTTC	CASSQEQGARGYTF	TRBV4-2	few	14	TRBD1	TRBJ1-2
TGTGCCAGCAGTTACGTACAGGGGGCGACTGAAGCTTTCTTT	CASSYVQGATEAFF	TRBV6-5	.	14	TRBD1	TRBJ1-1
TGTGCCAGCAGCTTAGCACTCTCTAACTATGGCTACACCTTC	CASSLALSNYGYTF	TRBV7-9	.	14	.	TRBJ1-2
TGCGCCAGCAGCACCCGGACAGGGGAGTACGAGCAGTACTTC	CASSTRTGEYEQYF	TRBV5-1	many	14	TRBD1	TRBJ2-7
TGCAGTGCTAGGGCGGGACTAGCGGGACCAAAGGGGGTCTACGAGCAGTACTTC	CSARAGLAGPKGVYEQYF	TRBV20-1	few	18	TRBD2	TRBJ2-7
TGTGCCAGCAGTCCCGGGACAGGGTATAGAAACACCATATATTTT	CASSPGTGYRNTIYF	TRBV7-2	once	15	TRBD1	TRBJ1-3
TGCAGTGCTAGGCGGTCTGGCGAAAAACTGTTTTTT	CSARRSGEKLFF	TRBV20-1	.	12	.	TRBJ1-4
TGTGCCAGCAGTTACTCGGGCGCGACTGGGGCCAACGTCCTGACTTTC	CASSYSGATGANVLTF	TRBV6-5	few	16	.	TRBJ2-6